Below are 14 T cell receptor beta chains sequenced from a single sample in a study of CD8+CD57+ T cells in acquired aplastic anemia. The use of genomic DNA as template underpinned the TCR beta VDJ and CDR3 profiling. MiXCR was run by TCRdb on the reads, yielding one entry per CDR3 protein. The repertoire holds tens of thousands of distinct CDR3 sequences, with over 35% as singletons. The sequenced sample was sorted CD4+, CD8+, or CD8+CD57+ T cells (not recorded which) from PBMCs. Every receptor here comes from a human donor in good health, serving as a control.

At least ten counts were recorded for this clonotype. V usage is TRBV2 and J usage is TRBJ2-7; D is unresolved. V was shortened by 4 bases and J by 1 base, with 8 bases between the two germline ends. This CDR3 comprises 13 residues. CDR1 is SNHLY and CDR2 is FYNNEI in the germline V gene. CDR3 sequence reads: CASSVTGSYEQYF. CDR3 nucleotide sequence: TGTGCCAGCAGTGTCACCGGATCCTACGAGCAGTACTTC.

As concerns this clonotype: This may come from a read error, since a much larger clone is one base off. The CDR3 nucleotides read TGTGACAGCGCCCCCGGGGATACGCAGTATTTT. This gives the protein CDSAPGDTQYF. The rearrangement joins TRBV2 to TRBJ2-3; D gene unclear. CDR1 SNHLY and CDR2 FYNNEI come from the germline V gene. CDR3 length: 11 amino acids.

On this clonotype: Compared with germline, one end of the junction differs, possibly owing to a read error. The chain employs TRBV7-7 and TRBJ1-1; D is possibly TRBD1 (5 bases). CDR3 length: 13 residues. Per the germline V gene, CDR1 is SSHAT and CDR2 is FNYEAQ (reference sequence). This CDR3 reads CASSLGEGTEAFF. The CDR3 nucleotides are TGTGCTAGCAGCTTAGGGGAGGGTACTGAAGCTTTCTTT.

This clonotype turned up a few times. The rearrangement links TRBV9 to TRBJ1-1; no clear D. The CDR3 spans 14 residues. V was pared by 3 bases and J by 0 bases, with 9 bases between. The germline gives CDR1 SGDLS, CDR2 YYNGEE. The CDR3 loop reads CASSDVLMNTEAFF. The CDR3 nucleotides are TGTGCCAGCAGCGACGTCCTCATGAACACTGAAGCTTTCTTT.

This chain joins TRBV10-1 and TRBJ2-7; 12 positions agree with TRBD2. The CDR3 loop spans 14 amino acids. V lost 0 bases and J lost 10; bases outside the gene matches: 4. Germline V gene data show CDR1 as WNHNN and CDR2 as SYGVQD (reference sequence). CDR3 DNA: TGCGCCAGCAGTGAGTCGACTAGCGGGGGACCCCAGTACTTC. Residues: CASSESTSGGPQYF.

Regarding this clonotype: A read error may be the cause here, since a much bigger clone is one base away. The V and J genes are TRBV12-3 or TRBV12-4 and TRBJ2-5; D possibly matches TRBD1 or TRBD2 (6 bases each). V lost 7 bases and J 7 bases, leaving 22 bases between the germline ends. The CDR3 runs to 15 residues. The CDR3 nucleotides read TGTGCCAGCACCACGGGGGCCGATCTAAGTTGGACCCAGTACTTC. Residues: CASTTGADLSWTQYF.

The genes are TRBV2 and TRBJ1-6; D gene unclear. CDR3 length: 12 amino acids. Germline CDR1 and CDR2: SNHLY and FYNNEI. Between the trimmed V and J ends, which lost 8 bases and 10 bases, there was a span of 12 bases. The CDR3 DNA sequence: TGTGCCAGCTCCCTTAGTGAATCACCCCTCCACTTT. Translated: CASSLSESPLHF.

This clonotype was observed many times. The chain links TRBV24-1 to TRBJ2-5, with TRBD2 matching 15 bases. The CDR3 runs 16 residues. Germline V gene data show CDR1 as KGHDR and CDR2 as SFDVKD. J lost 5 bases, V lost 9 bases, and 9 bases had no gene match. The CDR3 coding sequence is TGTGCCACCCAAGGACTAGCGGGAGGGCCGGAGGAGACCCAGTACTTC. Its translation is CATQGLAGGPEETQYF.

The CDR3, as DNA: TGTGCCAGCAGCTTACTCGTGGGGACTGATACGCAGTATTTT. This encodes CASSLLVGTDTQYF. This sequence joins TRBV11-1 and TRBJ2-3; a weak D match, TRBD2 (6 bases). V was trimmed by 2 bases and J by 6 bases, leaving 12 bases between them. CDR3 length: 14 amino acids. Per the germline V gene, CDR1 is SGHAT and CDR2 is FQDESV (reference sequence). The full variable domain, its missing parts supplied by reference TRBV11-1 and TRBJ2-3, is EAEVAQSPRYKITEKSQAVAFWCDPISGHATLYWYRQILGQGPELLVQFQDESVVDDSQLPKDRFSAERLKGVDSTLKIQPAELGDSAMYLCASSLLVGTDTQYFGPGTRLTVL.

This clonotype turned up a few times. The genes are TRBV20-1 and TRBJ2-2; TRBD2 matches 7 bases. J gave up 3 bases and V 3 bases, and 1 base lay outside the gene matches. The CDR3 consists of 13 residues. From germline, CDR1 is DFQATT and CDR2 SNEGSKA (reference sequence). DNA for the CDR3: TGCAGTGCTAGTGGGGGGGACACCGGGGAGCTGTTTTTT. Residues: CSASGGDTGELFF.

This clonotype was seen repeatedly, ten times or more. V and J are TRBV24-1 and TRBJ2-4, with no clear D. The ends were cut back, 4 bases at V and 1 base at J, with 13 bases in the middle. CDR3 length: 16 amino acids. CDR1 and CDR2 from the germline V gene are KGHDR and SFDVKD. The CDR3 sequence: CATSEKGGGAKNIQYF. The CDR3 nucleotides are TGTGCCACCAGTGAGAAGGGTGGCGGTGCCAAAAACATTCAGTACTTC.

This clonotype turned up a few times. This chain joins TRBV19 and TRBJ1-5, with D hard to call. Trimming took off 7 bases at V and 3 bases at J, with 10 bases between the two ends. CDR1 and CDR2 from the germline V gene are LNHDA and SQIVND (reference sequence). This CDR3 region has 13 residues. CDR3 nucleotides: TGTGCCAGTACTGAGGCAGTCAATCAGCCCCAGCATTTT. The encoded protein is CASTEAVNQPQHF.

The rearrangement joins TRBV25-1 to TRBJ2-3; TRBD2 matches 11 bases. This CDR3 has 14 amino acids. The V gene end was trimmed by 5 bases and the J gene end by 4 bases; junction bases not matched to a gene: 2. Germline V gene data show CDR1 as MGHDK and CDR2 as SYGVNS. DNA for the CDR3: TGTGCCAGCAGTCGACTAGCGGGACCAGATACGCAGTATTTT. It codes for CASSRLAGPDTQYF.

This chain links TRBV29-1 with TRBJ2-3, with a tentative D call TRBD2 (6 bases). The CDR3 loop spans 12 amino acids. The V gene's germline CDR1 is SQVTM and CDR2 ANQGSEA. V was cut by 2 bases and J by 4 bases, with 7 bases left in between. The CDR3 bases are TGCAGCGTTGAATCGGGGGCAGATACGCAGTATTTT. Protein: CSVESGADTQYF.